This TCR beta chain was obtained from a study of CD8+ T cells in alopecia areata. Points from the study as a whole: Elevated clonality characterized lesional scalp relative to normal scalp, particularly in alopecia totalis/universalis. The study also sequences resident alphabeta T cells of normal skin in scalp samples. With patients, TCR sharing proved less clear than in mice, a difference possibly related to HLA.

V gave up 2 bases and J gave up 0 bases, with 10 bases separating them. The CDR3 is 15 residues long. The germline gives CDR1 MNHNY, CDR2 SVGAGI (reference sequence). CD4+ and CD8+ T cells were sorted from PBMCs. As the sequencing template, cDNA was produced by extracting RNA and reverse transcribing it. Libraries were prepared by immunoSEQ multiplex PCR; TCRdb keeps only in-frame clonotypes and omits some of them. The table records around 100,000 clones, less than 70% of them present only once. As to this clone: Its antigen is not known.

The specimen was CD4+ T cells sorted from blood. The receptor was derived from a human donor in good health. The chain combines TRBV6-6 with TRBJ1-2; no clear D. CDR3 protein: CASSYAREANYGYTF. In DNA, the CDR3 is TGTGCCAGCAGTTACGCCCGGGAGGCTAACTATGGCTACACCTTC.